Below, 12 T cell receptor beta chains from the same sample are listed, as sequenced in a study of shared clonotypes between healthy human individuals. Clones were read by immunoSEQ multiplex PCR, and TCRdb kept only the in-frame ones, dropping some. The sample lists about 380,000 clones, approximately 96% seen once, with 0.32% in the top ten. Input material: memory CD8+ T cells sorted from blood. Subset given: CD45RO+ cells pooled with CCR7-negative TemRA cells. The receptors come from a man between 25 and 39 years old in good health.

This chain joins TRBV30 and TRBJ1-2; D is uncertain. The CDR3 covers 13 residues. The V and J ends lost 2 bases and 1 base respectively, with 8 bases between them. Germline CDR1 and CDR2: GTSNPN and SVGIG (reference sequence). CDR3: CAWSYGVNYGYTF. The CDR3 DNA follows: TGTGCCTGGAGTTACGGGGTTAACTATGGCTACACCTTC.

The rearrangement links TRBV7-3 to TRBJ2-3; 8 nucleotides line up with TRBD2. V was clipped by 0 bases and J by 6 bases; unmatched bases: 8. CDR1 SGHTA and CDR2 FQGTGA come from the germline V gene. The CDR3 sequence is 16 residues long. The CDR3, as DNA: TGTGCCAGCAGCTTAACGTTGAGCGGGAGAGGGGATACGCAGTATTTT. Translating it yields CASSLTLSGRGDTQYF.

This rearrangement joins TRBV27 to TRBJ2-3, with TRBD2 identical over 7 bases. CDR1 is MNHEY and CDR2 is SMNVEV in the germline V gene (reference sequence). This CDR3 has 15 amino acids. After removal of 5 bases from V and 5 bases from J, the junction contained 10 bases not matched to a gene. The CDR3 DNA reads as TGTGCCAGCAGTCTACGGCGGGAGAGGGTAGATACGCAGTATTTT. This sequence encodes CASSLRRERVDTQYF.

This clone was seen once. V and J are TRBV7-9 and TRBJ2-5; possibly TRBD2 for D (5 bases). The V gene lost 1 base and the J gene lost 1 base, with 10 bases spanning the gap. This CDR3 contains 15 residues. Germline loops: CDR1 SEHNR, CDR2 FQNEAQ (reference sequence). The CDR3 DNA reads TGTGCCAGCAGCTTAGGGTCGGGGATCCAAGAGACCCAGTACTTC. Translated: CASSLGSGIQETQYF.

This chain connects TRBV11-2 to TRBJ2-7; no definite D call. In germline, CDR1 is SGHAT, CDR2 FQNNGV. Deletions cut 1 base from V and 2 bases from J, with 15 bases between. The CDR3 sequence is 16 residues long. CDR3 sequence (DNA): TGTGCCAGCAGCTTAGTTTTTGGAGACAAACCCTACGAGCAGTACTTC. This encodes CASSLVFGDKPYEQYF.

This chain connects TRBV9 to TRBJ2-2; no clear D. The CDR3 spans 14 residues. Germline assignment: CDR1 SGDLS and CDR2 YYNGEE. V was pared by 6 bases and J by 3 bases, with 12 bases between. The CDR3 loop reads CASTGALHTGELFF. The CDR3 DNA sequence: TGTGCCAGCACGGGCGCGCTACACACCGGGGAGCTGTTTTTT. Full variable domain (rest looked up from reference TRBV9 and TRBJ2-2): DSGVTQTPKHLITATGQRVTLRCSPRSGDLSVYWYQQSLDQGLQFLIQYYNGEERAKGNILERFSAQQFPDLHSELNLSSLELGDSALYFCASTGALHTGELFFGEGSRLTVL.

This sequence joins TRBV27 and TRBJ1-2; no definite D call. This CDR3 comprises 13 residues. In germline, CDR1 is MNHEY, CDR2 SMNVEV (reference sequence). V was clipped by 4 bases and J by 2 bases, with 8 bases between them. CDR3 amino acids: CASSYHRNYGYTF. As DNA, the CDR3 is TGTGCCAGCAGTTATCACCGAAACTATGGCTACACCTTC.

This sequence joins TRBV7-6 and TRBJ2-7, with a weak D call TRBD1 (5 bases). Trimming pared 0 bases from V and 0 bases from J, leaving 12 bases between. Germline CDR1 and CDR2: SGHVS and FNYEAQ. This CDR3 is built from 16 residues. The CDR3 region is CASSLASGPSSYEQYF. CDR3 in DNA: TGTGCCAGCAGCTTAGCGTCAGGGCCTAGCTCCTACGAGCAGTACTTC.

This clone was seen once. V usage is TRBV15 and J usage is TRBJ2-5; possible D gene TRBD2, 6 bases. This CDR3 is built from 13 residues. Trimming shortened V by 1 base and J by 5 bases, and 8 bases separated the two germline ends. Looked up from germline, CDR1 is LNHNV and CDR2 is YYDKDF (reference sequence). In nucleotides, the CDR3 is TGTGCCACCAGCAGAGGGAGGGCCGAGACCCAGTACTTC. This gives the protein CATSRGRAETQYF.

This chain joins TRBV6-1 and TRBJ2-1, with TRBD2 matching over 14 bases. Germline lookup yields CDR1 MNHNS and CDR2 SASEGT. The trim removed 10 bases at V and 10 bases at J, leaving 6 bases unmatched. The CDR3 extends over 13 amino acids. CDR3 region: CATGLAGGREQFF. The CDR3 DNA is TGTGCCACAGGACTAGCGGGAGGTAGGGAGCAGTTCTTC.

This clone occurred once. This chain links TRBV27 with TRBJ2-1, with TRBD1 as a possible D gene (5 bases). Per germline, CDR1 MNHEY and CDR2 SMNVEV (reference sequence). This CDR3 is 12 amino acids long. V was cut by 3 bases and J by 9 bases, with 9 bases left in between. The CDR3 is CASSLQGFEQFF. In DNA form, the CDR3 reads TGTGCCAGCAGTTTGCAGGGTTTTGAGCAGTTCTTC.

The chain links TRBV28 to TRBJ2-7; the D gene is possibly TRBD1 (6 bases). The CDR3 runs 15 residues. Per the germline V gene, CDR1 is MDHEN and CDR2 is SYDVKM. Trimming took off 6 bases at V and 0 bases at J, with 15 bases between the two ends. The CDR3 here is CASRYPGTNSYEQYF. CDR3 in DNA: TGTGCCAGCAGATACCCCGGGACAAACTCCTACGAGCAGTACTTC.